These T cell receptor beta chains were read from a single sample in a study of blood T cell repertoires in COVID-19. The protocol was immunoSEQ multiplex PCR, while the TCRdb copy is restricted to in-frame clones and leaves out a portion. The data contain about 480,000 clones, 88% of them seen just once; the ten biggest clones take up approximately 1.8%. Sequencing input: PBMCs or T cells enriched from blood (not recorded which). All receptors derive from a woman in her forties who had recovered from COVID-19. The CDR3 runs from the conserved cysteine through the conserved F or W. The order of the fields is V gene, D gene, J gene, CDR3 DNA, CDR3 protein. D genes are given only for firm matches.

TRBV20-1	-	TRBJ2-7	TGCAGTGCTAGTCGCCTAGCCGCCTACGAGCAGTACTTC	CSASRLAAYEQYF
TRBV7-8	-	TRBJ2-1	TGTGCCAGCAGCTTAGTGGACATATACAATGAGCAGTTCTTC	CASSLVDIYNEQFF
TRBV7-2	TRBD2	TRBJ2-1	TGTGCCAGCAGCTTAATGGGACGGGGCTTGATAGCGGGAGGTAATGAGCAGTTCTTC	CASSLMGRGLIAGGNEQFF
TRBV6-5	-	TRBJ1-5	TGTGCCAGCAGTTACTCCACGGGTGATCAGCCCCAGCATTTT	CASSYSTGDQPQHF
TRBV27	-	TRBJ1-2	TGTGCCAGCAGTTTTTTTGCCGCCGTGGGCAACTATGGCTACACCTTC	CASSFFAAVGNYGYTF
TRBV29-1	TRBD1	TRBJ1-1	TGCAGCGCTGGGAAGGGGGCGATGGACACTGAAGCTTTCTTT	CSAGKGAMDTEAFF
TRBV10-3	TRBD2	TRBJ2-3	TGTGCCATCAGTGAGGTGACTAGCGGGAGGGCCGGGGCAGATACGCAGTATTTT	CAISEVTSGRAGADTQYF
TRBV11-2	TRBD1	TRBJ2-7	TGTGCCAGCAGCCACGGACAGGTACCCTACGAGCAGTACTTC	CASSHGQVPYEQYF
TRBV3-1/TRBV3-2	TRBD2	TRBJ2-7	TGTGCCAGCAGGGGGAGGGGTTCCTACGAGCAGTACTTC	CASRGRGSYEQYF
TRBV5-5	TRBD1	TRBJ2-1	TGTGCCAGCAGCTTGCAGGGGGCGGTCTATGAGCAGTTCTTC	CASSLQGAVYEQFF
TRBV7-9	-	TRBJ1-6	TGTGCCAGCAGCTTACAGGATAATTCACCCCTCCACTTT	CASSLQDNSPLHF
TRBV12-3/TRBV12-4	TRBD1	TRBJ2-4	TGTGCCAGCAGTCAGGACAGGCGCTTCATTCAGTACTTC	CASSQDRRFIQYF
TRBV19	-	TRBJ1-5	TGTGCCAGTAGTTCCTCAACAGGAGGGAGTAATCAGCCCCAGCATTTT	CASSSSTGGSNQPQHF
TRBV28	-	TRBJ2-5	TGTGCCAGCAGTTTAGCGGGCTTCTCTGGGGGGGAGACCCAGTACTTC	CASSLAGFSGGETQYF
TRBV28	TRBD1	TRBJ1-1	TGTGCCAGCAGTACGCTTGATGGCAGGGGGCCTCCCCGTCCAGCTTTCTTT	CASSTLDGRGPPRPAFF
TRBV29-1	-	TRBJ1-5	TGCAGCGTTGAAGTTGGAGGGGATCAGCCCCAGCATTTT	CSVEVGGDQPQHF
TRBV6-2/TRBV6-3	TRBD1	TRBJ2-7	TGTGCCAGCAGTTACGGACAGGGTGGTACCGAGCAGTACTTC	CASSYGQGGTEQYF
TRBV6-5	TRBD1	TRBJ2-7	TGTGCCAGCAGTTACCGGGACAGGGGAATCTACGAGCAGTACTTC	CASSYRDRGIYEQYF
TRBV7-9	-	TRBJ1-5	TGTGCCAGCAGCTTAGGGGACTATCAGCCCCAGCATTTT	CASSLGDYQPQHF
TRBV4-2	TRBD2	TRBJ2-7	TGTGCCAGCAGCCAAGATAGGTCCGGGGGGAGCTCCTACGAGCAGTACTTC	CASSQDRSGGSSYEQYF
TRBV28	-	TRBJ1-5	TGTGCCATCCAGGGGATCAATATCAATCAGCCCCAGCATTTT	CAIQGININQPQHF
TRBV30	-	TRBJ2-2	TGTGCCTGGAGCCCACCCTTGAGGGAGAACACCGGGGAGCTGTTTTTT	CAWSPPLRENTGELFF
TRBV5-6	-	TRBJ2-7	TGTGCCAGCAGCTCCTACACCGATGGAGGTGCCTACGAGCAGTACTTC	CASSSYTDGGAYEQYF
TRBV5-1	-	TRBJ2-3	TGCGCCAGCAGTGTGCGGGTTGGCACAGATACGCAGTATTTT	CASSVRVGTDTQYF
TRBV7-2	-	TRBJ2-7	TGTGCCAGCAGCTTAATCTTTGTCCTAGACTCCTACGAGCAGTACTTC	CASSLIFVLDSYEQYF
TRBV6-5	TRBD1	TRBJ1-1	TGTGCCAGCCGCCGGACAGGGCTGAACACTGAAGCTTTCTTT	CASRRTGLNTEAFF
TRBV30	TRBD2	TRBJ2-1	TGTGCCTGGAGTGTATCCTGGACTAGCGGGATCGGCAATGAGCAGTTCTTC	CAWSVSWTSGIGNEQFF
TRBV11-2	-	TRBJ1-6	TGTGCCAGCAGCTTCCAAATACAGGAAAATTCACCCCTCCACTTT	CASSFQIQENSPLHF
TRBV5-4	TRBD2	TRBJ2-7	TGTGCCAGCAGCTTGGGAGGTAGCGGGAACACCTACGAGCAGTACTTC	CASSLGGSGNTYEQYF
TRBV19	TRBD1	TRBJ1-5	TGTGCCAGCCGCATATTCGCGCCGGGACAGGGGCCAGGGCAGCCCCAGCATTTT	CASRIFAPGQGPGQPQHF
TRBV9	-	TRBJ2-1	TGTGCCAGCAGCGTAGTCGGGGGAGGACGGTACAATGAGCAGTTCTTC	CASSVVGGGRYNEQFF
TRBV15	-	TRBJ1-1	TGTGCCACCAGCACAGGGCCCACTGAAGCTTTCTTT	CATSTGPTEAFF
TRBV5-1	TRBD1	TRBJ2-5	TGCGCCAGCAGCGCCCTGACAGGGCCTCAAGAGACCCAGTACTTC	CASSALTGPQETQYF
TRBV7-8	-	TRBJ2-1	TGTGCCAGCAGCTTAGCGGTGTTACAGTGGCAGTTCTTC	CASSLAVLQWQFF
TRBV19	TRBD2	TRBJ2-2	TGTGCCAGTAGCATTAGCGGGAGCGCCACCGGGGAGCTGTTTTTT	CASSISGSATGELFF